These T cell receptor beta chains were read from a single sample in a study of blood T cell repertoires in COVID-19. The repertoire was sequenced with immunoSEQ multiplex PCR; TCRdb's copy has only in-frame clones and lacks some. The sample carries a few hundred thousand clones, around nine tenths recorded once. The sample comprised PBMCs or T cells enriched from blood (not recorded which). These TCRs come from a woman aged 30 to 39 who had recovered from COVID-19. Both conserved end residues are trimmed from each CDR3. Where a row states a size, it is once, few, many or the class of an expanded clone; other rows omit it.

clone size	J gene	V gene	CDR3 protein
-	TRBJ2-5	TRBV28	ASSMTGWETQY
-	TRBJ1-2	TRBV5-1	ASGDRGNYGYT
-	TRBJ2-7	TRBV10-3	AISPGNSYEQY
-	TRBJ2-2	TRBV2	ASSYGLAGATGELF
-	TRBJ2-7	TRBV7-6	ASSLGGPGDRSGPYEQY
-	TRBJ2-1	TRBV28	ASSFTNRGEPGDEQF
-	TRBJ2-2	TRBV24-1	ATTGGRNTGELF
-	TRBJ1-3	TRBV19	AVSTGGNTIY
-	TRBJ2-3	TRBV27	ASSFTGFSSTDTQY
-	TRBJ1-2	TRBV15	ATSRGGLAYGYT
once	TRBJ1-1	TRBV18	ASSPIMPGQGVVEAF
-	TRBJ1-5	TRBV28	ASSFNGQPQH
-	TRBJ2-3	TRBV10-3	ATGQGTTPSTDTQY
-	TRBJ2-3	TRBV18	ASSAQQGARDTQY
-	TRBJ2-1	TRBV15	ATSRVLAGAEQF
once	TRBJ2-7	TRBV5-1	ASSSGAGGLKTYEQY
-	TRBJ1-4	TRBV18	ASSQTGQGTTNEKLF
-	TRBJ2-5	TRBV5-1	ASARRETQY
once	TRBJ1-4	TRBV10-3	AISESGTKNEKLF
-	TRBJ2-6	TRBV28	ASSLLAAGLRGANVLT
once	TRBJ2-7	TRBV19	ASSWTSGATYEQY
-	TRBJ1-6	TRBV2	ASSLRGGQDNSPLH